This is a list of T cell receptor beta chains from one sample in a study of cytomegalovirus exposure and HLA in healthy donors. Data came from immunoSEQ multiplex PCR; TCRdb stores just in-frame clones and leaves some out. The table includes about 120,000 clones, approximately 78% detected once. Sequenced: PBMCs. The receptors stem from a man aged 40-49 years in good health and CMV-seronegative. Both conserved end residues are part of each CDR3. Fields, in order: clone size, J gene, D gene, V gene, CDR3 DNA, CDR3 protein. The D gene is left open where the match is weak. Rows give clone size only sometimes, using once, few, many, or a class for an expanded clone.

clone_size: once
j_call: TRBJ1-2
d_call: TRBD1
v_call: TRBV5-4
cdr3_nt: TGTGCCAGCAGCAGGGGGACAGGGGTGGGCTATGGCTACACCTTC
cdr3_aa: CASSRGTGVGYGYTF

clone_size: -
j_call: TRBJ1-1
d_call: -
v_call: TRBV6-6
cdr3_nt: TGTGCCAGCACCCTTCCAAGGGGTGAAGCTTTCTTT
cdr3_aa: CASTLPRGEAFF

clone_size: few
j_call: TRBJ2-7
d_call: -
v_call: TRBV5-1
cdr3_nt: TGCGCCAGCAGCTTTCGCCGTCCCACTTTGGAGCAGTACTTC
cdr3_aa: CASSFRRPTLEQYF

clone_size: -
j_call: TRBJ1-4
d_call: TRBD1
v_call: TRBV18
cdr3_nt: TGTGCCAGCTCACCAGCCACAGGGGGCGCGGCTAATGAAAAACTGTTTTTT
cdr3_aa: CASSPATGGAANEKLFF

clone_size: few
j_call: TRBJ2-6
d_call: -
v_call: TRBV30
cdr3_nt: TGTGCCTGGACAAGGGACACTGGGGCCAACGTCCTGACTTTC
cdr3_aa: CAWTRDTGANVLTF

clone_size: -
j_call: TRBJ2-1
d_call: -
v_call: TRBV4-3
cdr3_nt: TGCGCCAGCAGCCAAGCGTCGGGGACTGTCCCCAATGAGCAGTTCTTC
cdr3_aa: CASSQASGTVPNEQFF

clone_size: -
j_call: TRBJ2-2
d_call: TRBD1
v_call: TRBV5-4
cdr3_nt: TGTGCCAGCAGCTGGGGGACAGGGTCCGGGGAGCTGTTTTTT
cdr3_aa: CASSWGTGSGELFF

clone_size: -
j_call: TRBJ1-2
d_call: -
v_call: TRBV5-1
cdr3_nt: TGCGCCAGCAGCCCGGGAGGGGTGGGGTATGGCTACACCTTC
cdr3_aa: CASSPGGVGYGYTF

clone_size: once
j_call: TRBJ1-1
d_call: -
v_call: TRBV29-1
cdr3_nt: TGCAGCGTTAATCGGGGAGACGGCACTGAAGCTTTCTTT
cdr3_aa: CSVNRGDGTEAFF

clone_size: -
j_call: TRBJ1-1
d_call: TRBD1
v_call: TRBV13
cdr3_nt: TGTGCCAGCAGCTTACTAGGGGGCAGGGGCACTGAAGCTTTCTTT
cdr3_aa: CASSLLGGRGTEAFF

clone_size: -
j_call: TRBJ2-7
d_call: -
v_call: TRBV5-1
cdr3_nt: TGCGCCAGCAGCCCGTCCAGGGTCGCGACCTACGAGCAGTACTTC
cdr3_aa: CASSPSRVATYEQYF

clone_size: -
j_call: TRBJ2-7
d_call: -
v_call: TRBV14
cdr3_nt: TGTGCCAGCAGCCACGGTTACGAGCAGTACTTC
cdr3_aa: CASSHGYEQYF

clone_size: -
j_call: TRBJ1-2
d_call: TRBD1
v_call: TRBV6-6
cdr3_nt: TGTGCCAGCAGTTACGACCCGACAGGGGGGTATGGCTACACCTTC
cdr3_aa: CASSYDPTGGYGYTF

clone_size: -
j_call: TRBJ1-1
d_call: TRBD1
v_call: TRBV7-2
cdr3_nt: TGTGCCAGCAGCTTAGGTTTTGGCAGGGGGGACACTGAAGCTTTCTTT
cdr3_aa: CASSLGFGRGDTEAFF

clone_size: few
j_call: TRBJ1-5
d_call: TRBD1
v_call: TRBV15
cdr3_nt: TGTGCCACCAGCAGAGATGGACAGGTCAGCCAGCCCCAGCATTTT
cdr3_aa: CATSRDGQVSQPQHF